These T cell receptor beta chains were read from a single sample in a study of CD8 T cells in ankylosing spondylitis. TCRdb re-derived calls from the 5' RACE reads in MiXCR, one entry per CDR3 protein. Among 220,000 or so distinct CDR3 sequences listed, roughly 10% were seen once. The source material was blood, either unsorted or a sorted T cell fraction (not recorded which). These receptors all stem from a male donor with ankylosing spondylitis or in good health (not recorded which). Each CDR3 is given with its conserved first and last residue. A D gene is named only where the DNA matches it firmly. Part of the rows lack a size; the others show once, few, many or a class for expanded clones.

CDR3 DNA	CDR3 protein	clone size	J gene	V gene	D gene
TGTGCCAGCAGCCATCGGGACACGTACACCGGGGAGCTGTTTTTT	CASSHRDTYTGELFF	many	TRBJ2-2	TRBV3-1	NA
TGCAGTGCTCTAGGACTAGTGGCGGACACCGGGGAGCTGTTTTTT	CSALGLVADTGELFF	NA	TRBJ2-2	TRBV20-1	TRBD2
TGCAGCATATACGCAGGGTCGATAACCGGGGAGCTGTTTTTT	CSIYAGSITGELFF	few	TRBJ2-2	TRBV29-1	NA
TGTGCCAGCAGCCTGGCCTCAGTTTGGGGTCAGCCCCAGCATTTT	CASSLASVWGQPQHF	many	TRBJ1-5	TRBV5-6	NA
TGTGCCAGCAGTTTGGGAGCCCCGGCGGAGACCCAGTACTTC	CASSLGAPAETQYF	NA	TRBJ2-5	TRBV12-3/TRBV12-4	NA
TGTGCCAGCACTCGAACGGGGCAGTCTAATCAGCCCCAGCATTTT	CASTRTGQSNQPQHF	many	TRBJ1-5	TRBV5-5	NA
TGTGCCATCAAAGGACAGGGGTTAGGCCAAGAGACCCAGTACTTC	CAIKGQGLGQETQYF	many	TRBJ2-5	TRBV10-3	TRBD1
TGCACTATAAGTCAGGGGCGTGATCAGCCCCAGCATTTT	CTISQGRDQPQHF	many	TRBJ1-5	TRBV29-1	NA
TGCAGTGGGTCCCCGTTACTAGCGGACGAGCAGTACTTC	CSGSPLLADEQYF	many	TRBJ2-7	TRBV20-1	TRBD2
TGTGCCAGCAGTGAAGGGCAGGGCGGGGGTTCACCCCTCCACTTT	CASSEGQGGGSPLHF	NA	TRBJ1-6	TRBV2	NA
TGTGCCACCAGTCGACGGGGTGACACTGAAGCTTTCTTT	CATSRRGDTEAFF	few	TRBJ1-1	TRBV24-1	NA
TGCAGTTCGGCGACAGGGCTAGTCACTGAAGCTTTCTTT	CSSATGLVTEAFF	NA	TRBJ1-1	TRBV20-1	TRBD1
TGTGCCAGCAGCGTAGCATCTAGCGGGCTAAATGAGCAGTTCTTC	CASSVASSGLNEQFF	many	TRBJ2-1	TRBV9	TRBD2
TGTGCCAGCAGTCCCGAGTCCATCGCTAACTATGGCTACACCTTC	CASSPESIANYGYTF	many	TRBJ1-2	TRBV7-8	NA
TGTGCCAGCCGAGGGAGCTCTGGGGCCAACGTCCTGACTTTC	CASRGSSGANVLTF	NA	TRBJ2-6	TRBV25-1	NA
TGTGCCAGCAGACCTGGGACGCGGAACACTGAAGCTTTCTTT	CASRPGTRNTEAFF	many	TRBJ1-1	TRBV27	NA